Listed below are T cell receptor beta chains from one sample, sequenced in a study of blood T cell repertoires in COVID-19. Using immunoSEQ multiplex PCR, the repertoire was profiled, and TCRdb retains in-frame clones only, with some absent. The sample has around 94,000 clones; about nine tenths are singletons. The sequencing input was peripheral blood. The receptors stem from a woman aged 50 to 65 with COVID-19, enrolled during active disease. The CDR3 runs from the conserved cysteine through the conserved F or W. The D gene is left open where the match is weak. Clone size appears in some rows only: once, few, many, or a class for an expanded clone.

d_call	v_call	clone_size	j_call	cdr3_aa	cdr3_nt
.	TRBV11-3	.	TRBJ2-3	CASSLSRNTDTQYF	TGTGCCAGCAGCTTATCGCGGAACACAGATACGCAGTATTTT
.	TRBV15	.	TRBJ1-6	CATSRLKWDSGTYNSPLHF	TGTGCCACCAGCAGACTCAAGTGGGACTCAGGGACCTATAATTCACCCCTCCACTTT
TRBD1	TRBV18	.	TRBJ1-1	CASSGGAGGDTEAFF	TGTGCCAGCTCAGGAGGGGCAGGGGGCGACACTGAAGCTTTCTTT
TRBD2	TRBV27	.	TRBJ2-3	CASSPASGGALADTQYF	TGTGCCAGCAGCCCAGCTAGCGGGGGGGCCTTGGCAGATACGCAGTATTTT
.	TRBV27	.	TRBJ1-1	CASSSPGGVAFF	TGTGCCAGCAGTTCCCCGGGGGGGGTGGCTTTCTTT
TRBD1	TRBV24-1	.	TRBJ2-5	CATSVKDRGQETQYF	TGTGCCACCAGTGTCAAGGACAGGGGGCAAGAGACCCAGTACTTC
TRBD1	TRBV2	.	TRBJ2-7	CASRDMTGAYEQYF	TGTGCCAGCAGGGACATGACAGGGGCATACGAGCAGTACTTC
TRBD2	TRBV28	.	TRBJ2-7	CASPTSGGDWGEQYF	TGTGCCAGCCCGACTAGCGGGGGGGACTGGGGCGAGCAGTACTTC
TRBD1	TRBV6-5	.	TRBJ1-6	CASRTGTGNSPLHF	TGTGCCAGCAGGACAGGGACGGGTAATTCACCCCTCCACTTT
.	TRBV18	.	TRBJ2-1	CASSPPGGLLSSYNEQFF	TGTGCCAGCTCACCTCCCGGGGGACTCCTGAGCTCCTACAATGAGCAGTTCTTC
.	TRBV29-1	.	TRBJ2-3	CSVETRATSTDTQYF	TGCAGCGTTGAAACGAGGGCTACTAGCACAGATACGCAGTATTTT
.	TRBV27	.	TRBJ2-3	CASHGLSDTQYF	TGTGCCAGCCATGGACTTTCAGATACGCAGTATTTT
TRBD2	TRBV4-3	.	TRBJ2-2	CASSQALLAVANTGELFF	TGCGCCAGCAGCCAAGCTTTACTAGCGGTCGCGAACACCGGGGAGCTGTTTTTT
.	TRBV5-4	.	TRBJ1-1	CASYTGFATEAFF	TGTGCCAGCTACACAGGGTTCGCCACTGAAGCTTTCTTT
TRBD1	TRBV29-1	.	TRBJ1-4	CSVAGTGGEKLFF	TGCAGCGTCGCCGGGACAGGGGGTGAAAAACTGTTTTTT
TRBD2	TRBV3-1/TRBV3-2	once	TRBJ2-3	CASSQGPPGLAGTDTQYF	TGTGCCAGCAGCCAAGGACCCCCGGGACTAGCCGGCACAGATACGCAGTATTTT
.	TRBV7-8	.	TRBJ2-7	CASRSFRSSYYEQYF	TGTGCCAGCAGATCATTTAGATCCTCCTACTACGAGCAGTACTTC
.	TRBV10-3	.	TRBJ1-4	CAITAGLNEKLFF	TGTGCCATCACGGCAGGCCTTAATGAAAAACTGTTTTTT
.	TRBV6-4	.	TRBJ1-2	CARFVGPTNYGYTF	TGTGCCAGATTTGTTGGGCCCACTAACTATGGCTACACCTTC
.	TRBV2	.	TRBJ2-7	CASNRETYEQYF	TGTGCCAGCAACAGGGAAACCTACGAGCAGTACTTC
TRBD1	TRBV12-3/TRBV12-4	.	TRBJ1-5	CASRRTGQPQHF	TGTGCCAGCAGAAGGACAGGTCAGCCCCAGCATTTT
.	TRBV5-1	.	TRBJ1-1	CASEGVGTEAFF	TGCGCCAGCGAGGGTGTGGGTACTGAAGCTTTCTTT
TRBD1	TRBV3-1/TRBV3-2	.	TRBJ2-1	CASSQEDRGAGTYNEQFF	TGTGCCAGCAGCCAAGAAGACAGGGGGGCAGGAACCTACAATGAGCAGTTCTTC
TRBD1	TRBV24-1	.	TRBJ1-5	CATSDGRGLYSNQPQHF	TGTGCCACCAGTGATGGCAGGGGGCTTTATAGCAATCAGCCCCAGCATTTT
.	TRBV30	.	TRBJ1-2	CAWSRAQVYYGYTF	TGTGCCTGGAGCCGCGCACAGGTATACTATGGCTACACCTTC
TRBD1	TRBV3-1/TRBV3-2	.	TRBJ1-2	CASSHGTGNYGYTF	TGTGCCAGCAGCCACGGGACAGGGAACTATGGCTACACCTTC
.	TRBV7-9	few	TRBJ1-1	CASSTQANTEAFF	TGTGCCAGCAGCACTCAAGCGAACACTGAAGCTTTCTTT
.	TRBV6-5	.	TRBJ1-2	CASSAGTSNYGYTF	TGTGCCAGCAGCGCGGGGACTTCTAACTATGGCTACACCTTC
TRBD2	TRBV11-2	few	TRBJ2-6	CASSSGGGPNEGANVLTF	TGTGCCAGCAGCAGCGGGGGGGGCCCTAATGAGGGGGCCAACGTCCTGACTTTC
.	TRBV18	.	TRBJ1-1	CASSPSGYEAFF	TGTGCCAGCTCACCGTCCGGGTACGAAGCTTTCTTT
TRBD2	TRBV9	.	TRBJ2-5	CASGAGLGETQYF	TGTGCCAGCGGGGCGGGACTAGGAGAGACCCAGTACTTC
.	TRBV30	.	TRBJ2-2	CACPTGSGIGELFF	TGTGCCTGCCCGACAGGCTCCGGGATCGGGGAGCTGTTTTTT